The present T cell receptor beta chain was sequenced within a study of cytomegalovirus exposure and HLA in healthy donors. Findings and caveats of the study: In vitro experiments confirmed that a few CMV-associated chains were specific for CMV antigens. Whilst most TCR sequences proved rare, a subset of public TCRs occurred across many donors.

CDR3 length: 14 residues. J was trimmed by 3 bases and V by 6 bases; bases with no gene match: 5. Germline lookup yields CDR1 SGHRS and CDR2 YFSETQ. A word on this clone: Its antigen is still unknown.

Using immunoSEQ multiplex PCR, the repertoire was profiled, and TCRdb retains in-frame clones only, with some absent. The sample holds about 200,000 clones; around 83% are singletons and the top ten take 13%. This TCR was recovered from a woman younger than 45 in good health and CMV-seropositive. The sample taken for sequencing was PBMCs. The chain joins TRBV5-1 to TRBJ2-2; 7 bases line up with TRBD1. The CDR3 protein is CASKGQLDTGELFF. DNA for the CDR3: TGCGCCAGCAAGGGACAGTTAGACACCGGGGAGCTGTTTTTT. Using reference TRBV5-1 and TRBJ2-2 for the parts outside the CDR3, the full variable domain is KAGVTQTPRYLIKTRGQQVTLSCSPISGHRSVSWYQQTPGQGLQFLFEYFSETQRNKGNFPGRFSGRQFSNSRSEMNVSTLELGDSALYLCASKGQLDTGELFFGEGSRLTVL.